This TCR beta chain was captured in a study of CD8 T cells in ankylosing spondylitis. Findings of the study overall: A motif in TCR beta, a set of eight highly homologous variants, appeared characteristic of ankylosing spondylitis blood. Within peripheral blood, clones linked to disease were CD8+ and relatively rare.

A remark on this clonotype: What it binds is not known.

Researchers built TCR beta libraries using quantitative 5'-RACE with molecular barcodes. TCRdb independently ran MiXCR on the 5' RACE reads; one entry per CDR3 protein. This table has some 39,000 distinct CDR3 sequences, more than 9.5% appearing once. Germline trimming cut 5 bases from V and 0 bases from J; bases unmatched to any gene: 11. This CDR3 has 18 amino acids. CDR1 and CDR2 (germline): DFQATT, SNEGSKA (reference sequence). Sequencing was done on a sample of synovial fluid, either unsorted or a sorted T cell fraction (not recorded which). The TCR comes from a male donor with ankylosing spondylitis. V is TRBV20-1 and J is TRBJ2-1, with 12 bases matching TRBD2. This CDR3 reads CSARLRLAGESSYNEQFF. Written as DNA, the CDR3 is TGCAGTGCTCGCTTAAGACTAGCGGGAGAAAGCTCCTACAATGAGCAGTTCTTC.